A single sample is the source of the 29 T cell receptor beta chains below, sequenced in a study of blood T cell repertoires in COVID-19. The protocol was immunoSEQ multiplex PCR, while the TCRdb copy is restricted to in-frame clones and leaves out a portion. This sample has under 300,000 clones, with around four fifths found just once. The sequenced sample was peripheral blood. Source of these receptors: a woman aged 60-75 years with active or convalescent COVID-19.

The J gene is TRBJ2-1, the V gene TRBV5-8; D ambiguous. The CDR3 is made up of 14 amino acids. Germline assignment: CDR1 SGHTS and CDR2 YDEGEE. Deletions cut 0 bases from V and 5 bases from J, with 9 bases between. CDR3 DNA: TGTGCCAGCAGCTTGGGCGGCTATAACAATGAGCAGTTCTTC. It is translated as CASSLGGYNNEQFF.

This clone was detected only a few times. The chain is built from TRBV2 and TRBJ1-2; 7 nucleotides agree with TRBD1. The CDR3 is 13 residues long. The germline CDR1 and CDR2 sequences are SNHLY and FYNNEI. J gave up 4 bases and V 6 bases, and 5 bases lay outside the gene matches. The DNA for the CDR3 is TGTGCCAGCAGGAACAGGGGTGGCTATGGCTACACCTTC. Its protein is CASRNRGGYGYTF.

The chain carries TRBV28 and TRBJ2-2; D gene uncertain. The germline gives CDR1 MDHEN, CDR2 SYDVKM. The CDR3 sequence is 14 residues long. The ends were cut back, 6 bases at V and 7 bases at J, with 15 bases in the middle. The CDR3 region is CASSPPLGVGELFF. CDR3 DNA sequence: TGTGCCAGCAGCCCCCCCCTGGGCGTCGGGGAGCTGTTTTTT.

This chain links TRBV5-6 with TRBJ2-3; D might be TRBD1 (5 bases). Between the trimmed V and J ends, which lost 1 base and 5 bases, there was a span of 17 bases. Germline V gene lookup returns CDR1 SGHDT and CDR2 YYEEEE. The CDR3 has 16 residues. The CDR3 nucleotides read TGTGCCAGCAGCTTGTCGGGCAGGGCCGAGGAAGATACGCAGTATTTT. Amino acids: CASSLSGRAEEDTQYF.

CDR3 in amino acids: CASSPLQRRGGELFF. The DNA of the CDR3 is TGTGCCAGCAGCCCCCTCCAGAGGCGGGGCGGGGAGCTGTTTTTT. The chain carries TRBV3-1 (or the pseudogene TRBV3-2) and TRBJ2-2, with D perhaps TRBD2 (6 bases). The CDR3 covers 15 residues. V was trimmed by 4 bases and J by 7 bases, leaving 16 bases between them. Germline CDR1 and CDR2: LGHDT and YNNKEL (reference sequence).

The V and J genes are TRBV7-9 and TRBJ2-7; 9 bases agree with TRBD1. CDR1 is SEHNR and CDR2 is FQNEAQ in the germline V gene (reference sequence). The CDR3 contains 15 residues. J gave up 0 bases and V 5 bases, and 5 bases lay outside the gene matches. The CDR3 sequence: CASSGGQGGSYEQYF. CDR3 sequence (DNA): TGTGCCAGCAGCGGGGGACAGGGAGGCTCCTACGAGCAGTACTTC. The full variable domain, its missing parts supplied by reference TRBV7-9 and TRBJ2-7, is DTGVSQNPRHKITKRGQNVTFRCDPISEHNRLYWYRQTLGQGPEFLTYFQNEAQLEKSRLLSDRFSAERPKGSFSTLEIQRTEQGDSAMYLCASSGGQGGSYEQYFGPGTRLTVT.

This rearrangement joins TRBV12-2 to TRBJ1-1. TRBV12-2 counts as a pseudogene. CDR3 size: 16 residues. CDR3 sequence: CASRHNESSFVTEAFF. CDR3 in DNA: TGTGCAAGTCGCCACAATGAGAGTAGCTTCGTCACTGAAGCTTTCTTT.

The chain combines TRBV5-1 with TRBJ2-3, with 10 bases fitting TRBD1. Germline CDR1 SGHRS, CDR2 YFSETQ. V shed 4 bases and J 1 base; nucleotides not matched to a gene: 6. The CDR3 contains 16 residues. CDR3 sequence reads: CASSTGQGFGTDTQYF. The DNA for the CDR3 is TGCGCCAGCAGCACGGGACAGGGGTTTGGCACAGATACGCAGTATTTT.

The chain combines TRBV2 with TRBJ1-2; possible D gene TRBD1, 6 bases. This CDR3 is 13 amino acids long. Looked up from germline, CDR1 is SNHLY and CDR2 is FYNNEI. V lost 3 bases to trimming and J lost 4 bases, with 9 bases between them. The CDR3 region has the DNA TGTGCCAGCAGTGATTACAGGGCCTATGGCTACACCTTC. Translating gives CASSDYRAYGYTF.

V usage is TRBV27 and J usage is TRBJ1-2, with no clear D. This CDR3 is built from 11 residues. V shed 5 bases and J shed 5 bases, with 6 bases lying between them. In germline, CDR1 is MNHEY, CDR2 SMNVEV (reference sequence). CDR3 sequence reads: CASSDTYGYTF. In DNA, the CDR3 is TGTGCCAGCAGTGACACTTATGGCTACACCTTC.

This clone has only one observation. The gene calls are TRBV2 and TRBJ1-1; possibly TRBD1 for D (6 bases). Germline V gene data show CDR1 as SNHLY and CDR2 as FYNNEI. The CDR3 has 13 amino acids. With 7 bases removed from V and 3 bases from J, the gap between germline ends came to 12 bases. In nucleotides, the CDR3 is TGTGCCAGCATCCGAAACAGGGACACTGAAGCTTTCTTT. Translating it yields CASIRNRDTEAFF.

J is TRBJ2-3 and V is TRBV2; D uncertain. CDR3 length: 12 residues. Between the trimmed V and J ends, which lost 2 bases and 6 bases, there was a span of 6 bases. Germline V gene sequence: CDR1 SNHLY, CDR2 FYNNEI. The CDR3 nucleotides read TGTGCCAGCAGTGAATCAGTGGATACGCAGTATTTT. As protein: CASSESVDTQYF. Using reference TRBV2 and TRBJ2-3 for the parts outside the CDR3, the full variable domain is EPEVTQTPSHQVTQMGQEVILRCVPISNHLYFYWYRQILGQKVEFLVSFYNNEISEKSEIFDDQFSVERPDGSNFTLKIRSTKLEDSAMYFCASSESVDTQYFGPGTRLTVL.

The CDR3 DNA reads as TGTGCCAGCAGCATCGAATTGACAGGGCGGAGCGGCTACACCTTC. Protein sequence: CASSIELTGRSGYTF. The V call is TRBV11-2, the J call TRBJ1-2, with TRBD1 identical over 7 bases. The V gene end was trimmed by 5 bases and the J gene end by 8 bases; junction bases not matched to a gene: 14. This CDR3 has 15 amino acids. From germline, CDR1 is SGHAT and CDR2 FQNNGV.

CDR3 in amino acids: CASSSGQGAANEKLFF. The CDR3 region has the DNA TGTGCCAGCTCATCTGGACAGGGGGCAGCTAATGAAAAACTGTTTTTT. The rearrangement joins TRBV18 to TRBJ1-4, with TRBD1 identical over 11 bases. V lost 5 bases to trimming and J lost 3 bases; unmatched junction nucleotides: 5. Germline CDR1 reads KGHSH; CDR2 reads LQKENI. The CDR3 has 16 residues.

The chain combines TRBV27 with TRBJ1-5, with TRBD1 as a possible D gene (6 bases). CDR3 size: 15 residues. V lost 2 bases and J 6 bases, leaving 14 bases between the germline ends. Germline CDR1 is MNHEY and CDR2 is SMNVEV (reference sequence). The CDR3 sequence: CASSLRLGAPQPQHF. CDR3 coding DNA: TGTGCCAGCAGTTTAAGGCTGGGGGCCCCTCAGCCCCAGCATTTT.

The gene calls are TRBV11-1 and TRBJ1-6, with D possibly TRBD1 on 5 matching bases. The V gene lost 8 bases and the J gene lost 6 bases, with 14 bases spanning the gap. The CDR3 contains 14 residues. Germline lookup yields CDR1 SGHAT and CDR2 FQDESV (reference sequence). This CDR3 is CASESGTGNSPLHF. As DNA, the CDR3 is TGTGCCAGCGAGAGCGGGACCGGTAATTCACCCCTCCACTTT.

V and J are TRBV6-5 and TRBJ1-6, with D possibly being TRBD1 (5 bases). V dropped 6 bases and J dropped 9 bases, with 12 bases sitting between them. The germline V gene encodes CDR1 MNHEY and CDR2 SVGAGI. The CDR3 is made up of 13 amino acids. CDR3 residues: CASSLGGGSPLHF. DNA for the CDR3: TGTGCCAGCAGCCTTGGCGGGGGTTCACCCCTCCACTTT.

This chain connects TRBV7-2 to TRBJ1-2; TRBD1 agrees at 7 bases. Germline assignment: CDR1 SGHTA and CDR2 FQGNSA. The CDR3 runs 16 residues. Germline trimming cut 0 bases from V and 1 base from J; bases unmatched to any gene: 5. CDR3 residues: CASSLARSGGNYGYTF. CDR3 DNA sequence: TGTGCCAGCAGCTTAGCGCGGTCAGGGGGTAACTATGGCTACACCTTC.

The sample holds a few counts of this clone. The genes are TRBV18 and TRBJ1-6, with a possible D match to TRBD1 (5 bases). Trimming took off 2 bases at V and 8 bases at J, with 13 bases between the two ends. The germline V gene has CDR1 KGHSH and CDR2 LQKENI. The CDR3 runs 15 residues. DNA of the CDR3: TGTGCCAGCTCACCAATAGGGGCCTTGGATTCACCCCTCCACTTT. This codes for CASSPIGALDSPLHF.

This sequence joins TRBV27 and TRBJ2-1, with D perhaps TRBD2 (7 bases). V was shortened by 8 bases and J by 2 bases, with 13 bases between the two germline ends. The CDR3 totals 14 residues. CDR1 and CDR2 from the germline V gene are MNHEY and SMNVEV (reference sequence). The CDR3 DNA reads as TGTGCCAGCGGAAGGGGGGGCCCCTACAATGAGCAGTTCTTC. Protein product: CASGRGGPYNEQFF.

This sequence joins TRBV19 and TRBJ1-5, with a possible D match to TRBD1 (6 bases). Trimming shortened V by 1 base and J by 4 bases, and 11 bases separated the two germline ends. The CDR3 spans 15 residues. Germline CDR1 and CDR2: LNHDA and SQIVND (reference sequence). CDR3 nucleotides: TGTGCCAGTAGTATAGTCGGGACACTAAATCAGCCCCAGCATTTT. It translates to CASSIVGTLNQPQHF.

Concerning this clone: At one boundary the junction diverges from the germline segment, which might be a read error. The CDR3 loop reads CASSRDRGEETQYF. The CDR3 DNA reads TGTGCTAGCAGCCGCGACAGGGGAGAAGAGACCCAGTACTTC. This chain connects TRBV7-7 to TRBJ2-5, with TRBD1 matching over 8 bases. Germline V gene lookup returns CDR1 SSHAT and CDR2 FNYEAQ (reference sequence). The CDR3 has 14 amino acids.

The CDR3 sequence: CASSLGSGGDNEQFF. CDR3 in DNA: TGCGCCAGCAGCTTAGGTAGCGGGGGGGACAATGAGCAGTTCTTC. The rearrangement uses TRBV5-1 and TRBJ2-1, with 11 bases lining up with TRBD2. From germline, CDR1 is SGHRS and CDR2 YFSETQ. The CDR3 is 15 residues long. Trimming at V came to 2 bases and at J to 5 bases, leaving 3 bases not matched to a gene.

This chain links TRBV28 with TRBJ2-1, with 13 bases lining up with TRBD2. The V segment lost 2 bases and the J segment 5 bases; nucleotides outside the gene matches: 0. Germline assignment: CDR1 MDHEN and CDR2 SYDVKM. The CDR3 runs 15 residues. CDR3 coding DNA: TGTGCCAGCAGTTTAACTAGCGGGGGGGACAATGAGCAGTTCTTC. This translates into CASSLTSGGDNEQFF.

This clone was seen more than once but under ten times. The V gene is TRBV28, the J gene TRBJ2-7; D is uncertain. Germline V gene sequence: CDR1 MDHEN, CDR2 SYDVKM. V lost 6 bases to trimming and J lost 4 bases, with 13 bases between them. This CDR3 comprises 13 residues. CDR3: CASSSFRRYEQYV. Here the CDR3 DNA reads TGTGCCAGCAGCTCTTTTAGGCGGTACGAGCAGTACGTC.

V is TRBV5-1 and J is TRBJ1-1; a possible D gene is TRBD1 (5 bases). Germline CDR1 is SGHRS and CDR2 is YFSETQ. Trimming left V 0 bases short and J 2 bases short, with 14 bases between. CDR3 length: 16 amino acids. The CDR3 sequence is CASSLGTIYLNTEAFF. The CDR3 bases are TGCGCCAGCAGCTTGGGGACAATATATCTTAACACTGAAGCTTTCTTT.

The chain combines TRBV3-1 (or the pseudogene TRBV3-2) with TRBJ2-2, with a possible D match to TRBD2 (5 bases). Trimming took off 4 bases at V and 5 bases at J, with 17 bases between the two ends. CDR3 size: 16 residues. CDR1 LGHDT and CDR2 YNNKEL come from the germline V gene (reference sequence). The CDR3 sequence: CASSPHTRGWTGELFF. The CDR3 DNA sequence: TGTGCCAGCAGCCCACATACTAGAGGGTGGACCGGGGAGCTGTTTTTT.

The chain combines TRBV19 with TRBJ2-3, with D possibly being TRBD2 (5 bases). The CDR3 is 16 residues long. Trimming cost V 4 bases and J 2 bases, with 16 bases left between them. CDR1 and CDR2 (germline): LNHDA, SQIVND (reference sequence). The CDR3 protein is CASSRSLAGITDTQYF. The CDR3 nucleotides read TGTGCCAGTAGTAGAAGTCTAGCCGGGATCACAGATACGCAGTATTTT.

This rearrangement joins TRBV4-1 to TRBJ1-6, with 7 bases lining up with TRBD1. CDR3 size: 16 residues. The V gene's germline CDR1 is MGHRA and CDR2 YSYEKL. The trim removed 4 bases at V and 8 bases at J, leaving 11 bases unmatched. CDR3 DNA sequence: TGCGCCAGCAGCCCTACTTTGACAGGGCCACATTCACCCCTCCACTTT. Residues: CASSPTLTGPHSPLHF.